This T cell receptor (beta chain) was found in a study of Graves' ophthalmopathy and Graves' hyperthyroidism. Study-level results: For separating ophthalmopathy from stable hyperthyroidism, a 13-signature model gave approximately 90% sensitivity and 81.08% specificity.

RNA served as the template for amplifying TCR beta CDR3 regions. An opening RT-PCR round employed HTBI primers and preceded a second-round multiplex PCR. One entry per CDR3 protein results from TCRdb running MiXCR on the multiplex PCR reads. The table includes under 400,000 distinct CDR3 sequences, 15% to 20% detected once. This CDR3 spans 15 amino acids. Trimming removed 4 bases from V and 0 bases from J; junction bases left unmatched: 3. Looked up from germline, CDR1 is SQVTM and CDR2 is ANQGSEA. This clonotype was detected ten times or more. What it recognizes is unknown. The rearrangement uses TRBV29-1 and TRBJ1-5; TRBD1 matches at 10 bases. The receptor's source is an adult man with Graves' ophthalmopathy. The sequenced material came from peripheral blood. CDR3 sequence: CSVGGTGDSNQPQHF. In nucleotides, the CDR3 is TGCAGCGTTGGGGGGACAGGGGATAGCAATCAGCCCCAGCATTTT. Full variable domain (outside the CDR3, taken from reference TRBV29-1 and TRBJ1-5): SAVISQKPSRDICQRGTSLTIQCQVDSQVTMMFWYRQQPGQSLTLIATANQGSEATYESGFVIDKFPISRPNLTFSTLTVSNMSPEDSSIYLCSVGGTGDSNQPQHFGDGTRLSIL.